Presented here are 24 T cell receptor beta chains from one specimen sequenced in a study of identical twins. One entry per CDR3 protein results from TCRdb running MiXCR on the 5' RACE reads. The sample shows 350,000 to 500,000 distinct CDR3 sequences, approximately 17% of them seen only once. Sequenced sample: naive T cells sorted from blood. The receptors come from a man aged 45-60 years in good health.

The genes are TRBV10-3 and TRBJ1-4; 7 bases map to TRBD1. The V gene's germline CDR1 is ENHRY and CDR2 SYGVKD. The V and J ends lost 10 bases and 6 bases, in that order; junction bases with no gene match: 11. The CDR3 is 14 residues long. CDR3 sequence (DNA): TGTGCCACCGCAGAGACAGGGTTGGATGAAAAACTGTTTTTT. Protein product: CATAETGLDEKLFF.

This clonotype was counted between two and nine times. CDR3 nucleotides: TGTGCCAGCAGTCAAATCATCCTGGATGAGCAGTTCTTC. As protein: CASSQIILDEQFF. V gene TRBV6-2 or TRBV6-3 combines with J gene TRBJ2-1; D is unresolved. The germline V and J ends were trimmed by 5 bases and 8 bases, with 13 bases remaining between them. Looked up from germline, CDR1 is MNHEY and CDR2 is SVGEGT. The CDR3 extends over 13 amino acids.

The V and J genes are TRBV20-1 and TRBJ2-7, with TRBD2 matching 8 bases. V trimming: 3 bases; J trimming: 3 bases; junction bases outside the gene matches: 10. From germline, CDR1 is DFQATT and CDR2 SNEGSKA (reference sequence). This CDR3 is 15 amino acids long. CDR3 protein: CSASLPGTSNYEQYF. The CDR3 nucleotides are TGCAGTGCTAGCCTCCCCGGGACTAGTAACTACGAGCAGTACTTC.

This clonotype was observed at least ten times. Compared with germline, one end of the junction differs, possibly owing to a read error. The gene calls are TRBV5-1 and TRBJ2-1, with TRBD2 identical over 11 bases. Germline values: CDR1 SGHRS, CDR2 YFSETQ. This CDR3 is built from 15 residues. CDR3 sequence (DNA): TGTGCCAGCAGCCCTAGCGGGGGGTCCTACAATGAGCAGTTCTTC. Translated, it gives CASSPSGGSYNEQFF.

This chain uses TRBV4-3 with TRBJ2-7; perhaps TRBD2 as D (6 bases). CDR3 length: 16 residues. V lost 0 bases and J 5 bases, leaving 17 bases between the germline ends. Germline values: CDR1 LGHNA, CDR2 YSLEER. The CDR3 loop reads CASSQDLGREVHEQYF. The CDR3, as DNA: TGCGCCAGCAGCCAAGATCTAGGCAGGGAGGTCCACGAGCAGTACTTC.

This clonotype was picked up many times. The junction does not match germline at one end; this may be a read error. The chain recombines TRBV12-3 or TRBV12-4 with TRBJ1-5, with 9 nucleotides matching TRBD1. This CDR3 contains 14 residues. The CDR3 region is CASREGQGNQPQHF. CDR3 coding DNA: TGTGCCAGCAGAGAGGGACAGGGCAACCAGCCCCAGCATTTT.

Only a few counts were recorded for this clonotype. The rearrangement uses TRBV28 and TRBJ1-1; no clear D gene. Looked up from germline, CDR1 is MDHEN and CDR2 is SYDVKM. The CDR3 extends over 13 amino acids. Trimming stripped 6 bases from V and 5 bases from J, with 13 bases between. The CDR3 coding sequence is TGTGCCAGCAGATCCAAGTCGGGGACTGAAGCTTTCTTT. This gives the protein CASRSKSGTEAFF.

This clonotype was seen only a few times. This chain links TRBV7-8 with TRBJ1-5, with unresolved D. The ends were cut back, 5 bases at V and 6 bases at J, with 8 bases in the middle. Germline CDR1 reads SGHVS; CDR2 reads FQNEAQ. The CDR3 has 12 residues. The CDR3 is CASSGVAQPQHF. Here the CDR3 DNA reads TGTGCCAGCAGCGGGGTTGCTCAGCCCCAGCATTTT. Full variable domain (outside the CDR3, taken from reference TRBV7-8 and TRBJ1-5): GAGVSQSPRYKVAKRGQDVALRCDPISGHVSLFWYQQALGQGPEFLTYFQNEAQLDKSGLPSDRFFAERPEGSVSTLKIQRTQQEDSAVYLCASSGVAQPQHFGDGTRLSIL.

This clonotype was seen a few times. V is TRBV5-4 and J is TRBJ2-2, with D perhaps matching TRBD1 (5 bases). Trimming left V 5 bases short and J 0 bases short, with 8 bases between. Per the germline V gene, CDR1 is SGHNT and CDR2 is YYREEE (reference sequence). The CDR3 extends over 14 amino acids. The CDR3 reads CASRGRANTGELFF. The CDR3 nucleotides read TGTGCCAGCAGGGGCAGGGCGAACACCGGGGAGCTGTTTTTT.

The chain recombines TRBV20-1 with TRBJ2-5; tentative D call: TRBD2 (5 bases). The ends were cut back, 4 bases at V and 3 bases at J, with 9 bases in the middle. This CDR3 comprises 12 residues. Germline V gives CDR1 DFQATT, CDR2 SNEGSKA (reference sequence). The CDR3 region is CSATPGKETQYF. The CDR3 DNA reads TGCAGTGCTACGCCGGGAAAAGAGACCCAGTACTTC.

As concerns this clonotype: Given a much more abundant clone one base away, this may be a read error. J is TRBJ2-3 and V is TRBV7-8; D may be TRBD2 (6 bases). The V end lost 5 bases, the J end lost 3 bases, and 6 bases lay between the germline ends. The CDR3 sequence is 12 residues long. Per the germline V gene, CDR1 is SGHVS and CDR2 is FQNEAQ. For the CDR3, the DNA is TGTGCCAGCAGCGGGAGGACAGATACGCAGTATTTT. It is translated as CASSGRTDTQYF. The entire variable domain, with the rest obtained from reference TRBV7-8 and TRBJ2-3, is as follows: GAGVSQSPRYKVAKRGQDVALRCDPISGHVSLFWYQQALGQGPEFLTYFQNEAQLDKSGLPSDRFFAERPEGSVSTLKIQRTQQEDSAVYLCASSGRTDTQYFGPGTRLTVL.

This clonotype was observed a handful of times. In DNA form, the CDR3 reads TGTGCCACTGGGATAAGACAAGAGACCCAGTACTTC. It specifies CATGIRQETQYF. The chain has TRBV28 and TRBJ2-5, with D unresolved. V lost 10 bases to trimming and J lost 2 bases, with 11 bases between them. Germline V lookup: CDR1 MDHEN, CDR2 SYDVKM. The CDR3 extends over 12 amino acids.

This clonotype was detected a few times. CDR3 coding DNA: TGTGCTAGTGCTGATGGCGGGAACACTGAAGCTTTCTTT. Translation gives CASADGGNTEAFF. The V gene is TRBV12-5, the J gene TRBJ1-1; D is undetermined. The V gene lost 7 bases and the J gene lost 1 base, with 10 bases spanning the gap. Germline CDR1 LGHNT, CDR2 FRNRAP. The CDR3 length is 13 residues.

The chain employs TRBV4-3 and TRBJ2-1, with D perhaps matching TRBD2 (5 bases). From germline, CDR1 is LGHNA and CDR2 YSLEER. The CDR3 runs 15 residues. Trimming removed 0 bases at V and 6 bases at J, with 12 bases between. The CDR3 here is CASSQEGRGANEQFF. CDR3 coding DNA: TGCGCCAGCAGCCAAGAAGGCCGGGGAGCCAATGAGCAGTTCTTC.

This clonotype was detected a few times. This chain uses TRBV5-1 with TRBJ2-3; D gene uncertain. The germline gives CDR1 SGHRS, CDR2 YFSETQ. This CDR3 is 14 amino acids long. The germline V and J ends were trimmed by 2 bases and 2 bases, with 9 bases remaining between them. Here the CDR3 reads CASSLQLPTDTQYF. The CDR3, as DNA: TGCGCCAGCAGCTTACAGCTACCCACAGATACGCAGTATTTT.

The V gene is TRBV24-1, the J gene TRBJ2-2; D may be TRBD2 (5 bases). Germline V CDR1 and CDR2: KGHDR, SFDVKD. V was pared by 6 bases and J by 4 bases, with 11 bases between. This CDR3 contains 14 residues. CDR3 in amino acids: CATSHGVFTGELFF. The DNA for the CDR3 is TGTGCCACCAGTCACGGGGTTTTCACCGGGGAGCTGTTTTTT.

In this sample, this clonotype turned up a few times. The chain employs TRBV28 and TRBJ1-3; no definite D call. Trimming left V 3 bases short and J 1 base short, with 10 bases between. The CDR3 consists of 15 residues. The germline gives CDR1 MDHEN, CDR2 SYDVKM. The CDR3 loop reads CASSFLGTSGNTIYF. The CDR3 nucleotides are TGTGCCAGCAGTTTCCTAGGCACGTCTGGAAACACCATATATTTT.

As regards this clonotype: A much larger clonotype is one base distant, so this may be a read error. The gene calls are TRBV7-2 and TRBJ2-1; 9 nucleotides line up with TRBD2. This CDR3 comprises 15 residues. The germline gives CDR1 SGHTA, CDR2 FQGNSA. CDR3 loop: CASSPRGPSGEIRVF. In DNA, the CDR3 is TGTGCCAGCAGCCCTCGAGGGCCTAGCGGGGAGATCAGGGTTTTC.

The genes are TRBV9 and TRBJ2-1; D gene uncertain. The CDR3 extends over 14 amino acids. In germline, CDR1 is SGDLS, CDR2 YYNGEE. The V end lost 4 bases, the J end lost 7 bases, and 15 bases lay between the germline ends. This chain's CDR3 is CASSPQWGDNEQFF. DNA of the CDR3: TGTGCCAGCAGCCCCCAATGGGGTGATAATGAGCAGTTCTTC.

In this sample, this clonotype turned up many times. The chain carries TRBV12-3 or TRBV12-4 and TRBJ2-7, with 7 bases fitting TRBD1. J lost 7 bases, V lost 5 bases, and 11 bases had no gene match. There are 14 residues in the CDR3. The CDR3 is CASSLTGNFYEQYF. DNA for the CDR3: TGTGCCAGCAGTCTGACAGGGAATTTTTATGAGCAGTACTTC.

In its sample, this clonotype was seen many times. The chain carries TRBV3-1 and TRBJ2-1; tentative D call: TRBD2 (5 bases). The CDR3 length is 15 residues. Germline loops: CDR1 LGHDT, CDR2 YNNKEL (reference sequence). The ends were cut back, 4 bases at V and 7 bases at J, with 17 bases in the middle. CDR3 amino acids: CASSLEAYSGNEQFF. The CDR3 DNA follows: TGTGCCAGCAGCCTGGAAGCGTATTCGGGGAATGAGCAGTTCTTC.

In its sample, this clonotype was seen a few times. The chain couples TRBV4-3 to TRBJ1-1; D remains unclear. This CDR3 is 15 amino acids long. Germline CDR1 reads LGHNA; CDR2 reads YSLEER. V was cut by 1 base and J by 5 bases, with 14 bases left in between. Here the CDR3 DNA reads TGCGCCAGCAGCCAAGGGGTCTCCCTGGGGACTGAAGCTTTCTTT. Residues: CASSQGVSLGTEAFF.

This clonotype occurred a few times. The chain combines TRBV20-1 with TRBJ2-2, with 9 bases fitting TRBD1. CDR3 length: 14 amino acids. In germline, CDR1 is DFQATT, CDR2 SNEGSKA (reference sequence). In DNA, the CDR3 is TGCGGATTAACAGGGGGCGGACCCACCGGGGAGCTGTTTTTT. Protein product: CGLTGGGPTGELFF.

V and J are TRBV6-1 and TRBJ2-1; the match to TRBD1 covers 10 bases. The germline V gene has CDR1 MNHNS and CDR2 SASEGT. CDR3 length equals 16 residues. The V segment lost 5 bases and the J segment 3 bases; nucleotides outside the gene matches: 7. In DNA, the CDR3 is TGTGCCAGCAGTCAGACCGACAGGGGGCTCTACAATGAGCAGTTCTTC. Amino acids: CASSQTDRGLYNEQFF.